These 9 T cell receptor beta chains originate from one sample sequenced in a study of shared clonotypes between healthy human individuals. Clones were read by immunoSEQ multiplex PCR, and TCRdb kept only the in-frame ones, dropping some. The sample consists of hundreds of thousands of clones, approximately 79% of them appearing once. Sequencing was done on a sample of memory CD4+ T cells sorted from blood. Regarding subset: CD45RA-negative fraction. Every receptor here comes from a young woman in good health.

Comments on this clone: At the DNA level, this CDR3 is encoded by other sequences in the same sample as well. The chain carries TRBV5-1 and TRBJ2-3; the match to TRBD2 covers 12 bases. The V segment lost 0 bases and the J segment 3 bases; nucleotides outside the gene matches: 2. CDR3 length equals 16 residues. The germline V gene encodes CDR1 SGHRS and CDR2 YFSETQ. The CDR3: CASSLGLAGETDTQYF. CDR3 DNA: TGCGCCAGCAGCTTGGGACTAGCGGGAGAAACAGATACGCAGTATTTT.

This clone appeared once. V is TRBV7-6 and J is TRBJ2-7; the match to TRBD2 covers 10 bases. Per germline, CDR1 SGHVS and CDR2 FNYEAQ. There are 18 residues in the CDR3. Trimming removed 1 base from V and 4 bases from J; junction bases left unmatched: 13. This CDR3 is CASSLGPATSGALYEQYF. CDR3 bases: TGTGCCAGCAGCTTAGGCCCTGCTACTAGCGGGGCTTTATACGAGCAGTACTTC.

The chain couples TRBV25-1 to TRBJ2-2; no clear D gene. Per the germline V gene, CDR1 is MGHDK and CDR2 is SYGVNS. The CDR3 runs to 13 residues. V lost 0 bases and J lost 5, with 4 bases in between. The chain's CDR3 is CASSEYSTGELFF. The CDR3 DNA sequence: TGTGCCAGCAGTGAATATTCGACCGGGGAGCTGTTTTTT.

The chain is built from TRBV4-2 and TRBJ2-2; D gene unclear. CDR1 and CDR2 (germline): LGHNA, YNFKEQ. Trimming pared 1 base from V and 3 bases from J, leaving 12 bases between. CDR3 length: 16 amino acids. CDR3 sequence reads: CASSQGVSLDTGELFF. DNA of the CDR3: TGTGCCAGCAGCCAAGGGGTTAGTCTGGACACCGGGGAGCTGTTTTTT.

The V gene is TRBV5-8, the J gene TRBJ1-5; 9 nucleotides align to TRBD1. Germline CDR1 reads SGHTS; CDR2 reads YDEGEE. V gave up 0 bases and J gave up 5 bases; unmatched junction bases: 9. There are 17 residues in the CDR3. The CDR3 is CASSLVWGQGDHQPQHF. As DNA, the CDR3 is TGTGCCAGCAGCTTGGTGTGGGGACAGGGCGATCATCAGCCCCAGCATTTT. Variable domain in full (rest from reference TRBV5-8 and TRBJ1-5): EAGVTQSPTHLIKTRGQQATLRCSPISGHTSVYWYQQALGLGLQFLLWYDEGEERNRGNFPPRFSGRQFPNYSSELNVNALELEDSALYLCASSLVWGQGDHQPQHFGDGTRLSIL.

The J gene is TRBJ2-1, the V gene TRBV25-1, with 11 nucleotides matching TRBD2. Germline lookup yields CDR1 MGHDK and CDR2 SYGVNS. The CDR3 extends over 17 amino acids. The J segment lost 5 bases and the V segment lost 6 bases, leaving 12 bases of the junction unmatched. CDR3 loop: CASSPASTSGMNNEQFF. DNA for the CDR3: TGTGCCAGCAGCCCCGCCTCGACTAGCGGGATGAACAATGAGCAGTTCTTC.

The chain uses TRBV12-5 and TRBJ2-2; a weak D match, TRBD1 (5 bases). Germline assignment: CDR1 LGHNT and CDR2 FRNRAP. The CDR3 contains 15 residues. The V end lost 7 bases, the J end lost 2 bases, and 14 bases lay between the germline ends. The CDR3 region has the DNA TGTGCTAGTGCCAGAGACAGAGCCAACACCGGGGAGCTGTTTTTT. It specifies CASARDRANTGELFF.

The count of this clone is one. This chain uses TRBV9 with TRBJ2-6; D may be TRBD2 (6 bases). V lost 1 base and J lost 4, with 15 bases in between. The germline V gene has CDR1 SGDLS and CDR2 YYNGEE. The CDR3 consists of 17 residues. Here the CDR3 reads CASSVLGDFAGANVLTF. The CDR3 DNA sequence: TGTGCCAGCAGCGTACTAGGGGACTTTGCAGGGGCCAACGTCCTGACTTTC.

The CDR3 reads CSVQSGSRETQYF. The CDR3 DNA reads TGCAGCGTCCAAAGCGGGAGCAGGGAGACCCAGTACTTC. This chain connects TRBV29-1 to TRBJ2-5, with 8 bases that match TRBD2. After removal of 6 bases from V and 5 bases from J, the junction contained 8 bases not matched to a gene. The CDR3 has 13 amino acids. Germline loops: CDR1 SQVTM, CDR2 ANQGSEA.